These 8 T cell receptor beta chains were sequenced from one sample in a study of T cell repertoires in aging, cancer and after chemotherapy. Rearranged V-D-J TRB sequences were amplified with a mixed TRB-A/B primer pool. TCRdb fed the multiplex PCR reads into MiXCR, producing one record per CDR3 protein. This table holds 2,500 to 3,500 distinct CDR3 sequences, 20% to 25% found once. Peripheral blood genomic DNA, not sorted cells or RNA, was the template. Specimen: blood. The receptors were gathered from a human donor with a solid tumor.

This clonotype is classed as medium-sized. This chain uses TRBV5-1 with TRBJ2-1, with D possibly TRBD1 on 6 matching bases. This CDR3 comprises 13 residues. Looked up from germline, CDR1 is SGHRS and CDR2 is YFSETQ. V dropped 0 bases and J dropped 7 bases, with 8 bases sitting between them. The CDR3 loop is CASSLGQANEQFF. As DNA, the CDR3 is TGCGCCAGCAGCTTGGGACAGGCGAATGAGCAGTTCTTC.

This clonotype was counted only a few times. The gene calls are TRBV5-1 and TRBJ1-2; no clear D gene. The CDR3 sequence is 13 residues long. CDR1 is SGHRS and CDR2 is YFSETQ in the germline V gene. V gave up 0 bases and J gave up 3 bases, with 6 bases separating them. CDR3 DNA: TGCGCCAGCAGCTTGGGGCAGGACTATGGCTACACCTTC. Protein: CASSLGQDYGYTF.

This clonotype has just a few counts. V and J are TRBV7-2 and TRBJ2-1; the D gene is possibly TRBD1 (6 bases). Germline V gene lookup returns CDR1 SGHTA and CDR2 FQGNSA. This CDR3 comprises 15 residues. Between the trimmed V and J ends, which lost 5 bases and 1 base, there was a span of 12 bases. The DNA of the CDR3 is TGTGCCAGCAGCCCTGACAGGAATTCCTACAATGAGCAGTTCTTC. Protein: CASSPDRNSYNEQFF. The full variable domain, with the rest looked up from reference TRBV7-2 and TRBJ2-1, is GAGVSQSPSNKVTEKGKDVELRCDPISGHTALYWYRQSLGQGLEFLIYFQGNSAPDKSGLPSDRFSAERTGGSVSTLTIQRTQQEDSAVYLCASSPDRNSYNEQFFGPGTRLTVL.

The chain carries TRBV12-3 or TRBV12-4 and TRBJ1-4; D is unresolved. The CDR3 sequence is 17 residues long. CDR3 residues: CASGLVGSGATNEKLFF. The CDR3 region has the DNA TGTGCTAGTGGTTTGGTTGGTAGCGGGGCAACTAATGAAAAACTGTTTTTT.

The CDR3: CASSWAGAGDEQFF. As DNA, the CDR3 is TGTGCCAGCAGTTGGGCGGGGGCCGGGGATGAGCAGTTCTTC. V usage is TRBV12-3 or TRBV12-4 and J usage is TRBJ2-1, with D maybe TRBD2 (7 bases). The V end was cut by 4 bases, the J end by 8 bases, with 15 bases between. This CDR3 comprises 14 residues.

This clonotype is labeled medium-sized. The chain couples TRBV4-3 to TRBJ2-6; D remains ambiguous. CDR3 length: 16 residues. V was shortened by 3 bases and J by 0 bases, with 9 bases between the two germline ends. Germline V gene data show CDR1 as LGHNA and CDR2 as YSLEER. The CDR3, as DNA: TGCGCCAGCAGCCAGGAGCTGGGCTCTGGGGCCAACGTCCTGACTTTC. Residues: CASSQELGSGANVLTF.

For this clonotype: This clone may be a read error of a much larger clone one base away. The V and J genes are TRBV6-6 and TRBJ1-5; D is unresolved. CDR1 and CDR2 (germline): MNHNY, SVGAGI (reference sequence). This CDR3 has 13 amino acids. CDR3 in DNA: TGTGCCAGCAGTCCCGGCGGCAATCAGCTCCAGCATTTT. Translating it yields CASSPGGNQLQHF.

This clonotype is classed as medium-sized. The chain carries TRBV5-6 and TRBJ2-5; D possibly corresponds to TRBD2 (5 bases). V dropped 0 bases and J dropped 5 bases, with 14 bases sitting between them. Germline V CDR1 and CDR2: SGHDT, YYEEEE. There are 15 residues in the CDR3. This CDR3 reads CASSLAQARGETQYF. The CDR3 DNA reads TGTGCCAGCAGCTTGGCCCAGGCGCGAGGGGAGACCCAGTACTTC.